These 12 T cell receptor beta chains originate from one sample sequenced in a study of cytomegalovirus exposure and HLA in healthy donors. The PCR was carried out with 60 Vbeta primers and 13 Jbeta primers. This table comes from immunoSEQ multiplex PCR, and its TCRdb copy is limited to in-frame clones, with some not included. The sample lists around 77,000 clones, 75% to 85% occurring once. The sequencing input was PBMCs. These receptors originate from a middle-aged man in good health and CMV-seronegative.

The chain recombines TRBV29-1 with TRBJ1-2; unclear D gene. Germline loops: CDR1 SQVTM, CDR2 ANQGSEA. This CDR3 is built from 12 residues. The V end was cut by 4 bases, the J end by 2 bases, with 8 bases between. The CDR3: CSVAVRNYGYTF. The CDR3 DNA follows: TGCAGCGTTGCGGTACGAAACTATGGCTACACCTTC.

This clone has just a few counts. This chain joins TRBV7-9 and TRBJ2-3, with 12 bases aligning to TRBD1. The CDR3 length is 17 residues. Trimming removed 5 bases from V and 3 bases from J; junction bases left unmatched: 9. Germline V CDR1 and CDR2: SEHNR, FQNEAQ (reference sequence). The CDR3 reads CASSAEGTGGATDTQYF. In DNA form, the CDR3 reads TGTGCCAGCAGCGCCGAGGGGACAGGGGGCGCAACAGATACGCAGTATTTT.

The chain combines TRBV14 with TRBJ1-1, with D uncertain. The CDR3 is 14 residues long. Germline assignment: CDR1 SGHDN and CDR2 FVKESK. V lost 1 base, J lost 4 bases, and 10 bases lay in between. The CDR3 sequence is CASSQGEGSTEAFF. The CDR3 coding sequence is TGTGCCAGCAGCCAAGGGGAAGGGAGCACTGAAGCTTTCTTT.

The chain carries TRBV21-1 and TRBJ1-2; TRBD1, the table's D call, was not compared with the DNA. TRBV21-1 is recorded as a pseudogene. CDR3 length: 15 amino acids. CDR3 DNA sequence: TGTGCCAGCAGTCGCGGCCAGAGACAGCCTTACGGCTACACCTTC. It translates to CASSRGQRQPYGYTF.

The rearrangement links TRBV5-4 to TRBJ1-1, with D perhaps matching TRBD1 (6 bases). V was shortened by 1 base and J by 2 bases, with 12 bases between the two germline ends. The CDR3 covers 15 residues. Looked up from germline, CDR1 is SGHNT and CDR2 is YYREEE (reference sequence). The DNA for the CDR3 is TGTGCCAGCAGCTTGAGTAAACAGGGAAACACTGAAGCTTTCTTT. It encodes CASSLSKQGNTEAFF.

A few counts support this clone. The chain links TRBV7-9 to TRBJ1-1; D is uncertain. V lost 3 bases to trimming and J lost 4 bases, with 6 bases between them. The CDR3 extends over 12 amino acids. Germline lookup yields CDR1 SEHNR and CDR2 FQNEAQ (reference sequence). The CDR3 DNA follows: TGTGCCAGCAGCTTCCCCGGCACTGAAGCTTTCTTT. This codes for CASSFPGTEAFF.

This clone was recorded a few times. The V gene is TRBV29-1, the J gene TRBJ1-2; 8 bases fit TRBD1. The CDR3 runs to 13 residues. Germline V gene lookup returns CDR1 SQVTM and CDR2 ANQGSEA. Trimming removed 7 bases from V and 3 bases from J; junction bases left unmatched: 7. The CDR3 region has the DNA TGCAGCGCCCGGACAGGGTTCGACTATGGCTACACCTTC. Residues: CSARTGFDYGYTF.

CDR3 in amino acids: CASSPQGKGFHEQFF. In DNA, the CDR3 is TGTGCCAGCAGCCCTCAGGGTAAGGGCTTCCATGAGCAGTTCTTC. The chain uses TRBV7-3 and TRBJ2-1; maybe TRBD1 (5 bases). The CDR3 runs to 15 residues. Trimming shortened V by 5 bases and J by 8 bases, and 19 bases separated the two germline ends. Germline CDR1 is SGHTA and CDR2 is FQGTGA.

V is TRBV6-5 and J is TRBJ2-7; D possibly corresponds to TRBD1 (5 bases). CDR1 is MNHEY and CDR2 is SVGAGI in the germline V gene. V lost 4 bases and J lost 7, with 20 bases in between. The CDR3 covers 15 residues. CDR3 sequence: CASSSYRQLPREQYF. The CDR3 DNA is TGTGCCAGCAGTTCGTATCGACAGCTACCTAGGGAGCAGTACTTC.

J is TRBJ1-6 and V is TRBV9, with D possibly matching TRBD1 (6 bases). The CDR3 loop spans 14 amino acids. Trimming shortened V by 0 bases and J by 9 bases, and 10 bases separated the two germline ends. Germline V gives CDR1 SGDLS, CDR2 YYNGEE. DNA for the CDR3: TGTGCCAGCAGCGTAGAGTGGGGGCGTTCACCCCTCCACTTT. Its translation is CASSVEWGRSPLHF.

V gene TRBV5-1 combines with J gene TRBJ1-3; no reliable D call. The germline CDR1 and CDR2 sequences are SGHRS and YFSETQ. With 7 bases removed from V and 6 bases from J, the gap between germline ends came to 14 bases. This CDR3 comprises 13 residues. CDR3 nucleotide sequence: TGCGCCAGCTCCGCACAACACACAAACACCATATATTTT. Protein product: CASSAQHTNTIYF.

The chain couples TRBV11-2 to TRBJ2-3, with D hard to call. The V end was cut by 2 bases, the J end by 1 base, with 7 bases between. This CDR3 is built from 14 residues. The germline CDR1 and CDR2 sequences are SGHAT and FQNNGV. DNA of the CDR3: TGTGCCAGCAGCTTATCTACGGGCACAGATACGCAGTATTTT. Translated, it gives CASSLSTGTDTQYF.